This TCR beta chain was obtained from a study of cytomegalovirus exposure and HLA in healthy donors. Germline CDR1 reads LGHNA; CDR2 reads YNFKEQ. This CDR3 is built from 17 residues. The V gene lost 2 bases and the J gene lost 1 base, with 17 bases spanning the gap. General observations from the study: In a later analysis, a missense DCLRE1C variant was linked to TCR beta V- and J-gene trimming. Differences between HLA loci emerged in a later analysis of TCR association rates, with DRB1 most and HLA-C fewest. A list of approximately 160 TCR beta chains associated with cytomegalovirus was given.

It was with 60 Vbeta and 13 Jbeta primers that the PCR ran. Methods used by the authors: It was a later analysis that counted about 80 million unique TCR beta chains, of which roughly 11 million were shared. Some clones are missing from TCRdb's copy, which holds only in-frame ones; the method was immunoSEQ multiplex PCR. That table is the source of V, J and clone size, and D and trimming were worked out from the DNA. The sample consists of 200,000 or so clones, 60% to 80% of them appearing once. To note about this clone: Antigen: not known.

This clonotype was obtained from a man younger than 35 in good health and CMV-seronegative. Sequencing was performed on PBMCs. The chain joins TRBV4-2 to TRBJ1-1; a possible D gene is TRBD1 (5 bases). CDR3 sequence (DNA): TGTGCCAGCAGCCAACCCGACTCTTTGACAGCGAACACTGAAGCTTTCTTT. Protein: CASSQPDSLTANTEAFF.